The present entry profiles one TCR beta chain with its context. What it recognizes is unknown. V was pared by 5 bases and J by 2 bases, with 13 bases between. Germline-derived CDR1 and CDR2 are MDHEN and SYDVKM. This CDR3 is built from 14 residues. PBMCs numbering at least 6.5 million were isolated per sample. The second PCR ran roughly 7 to 11 cycles with a sample-barcoded 5' primer and J-beta primers. MiXCR, run by TCRdb on the 5' RACE reads, gives a single entry per CDR3 protein. Among some 710,000 distinct CDR3 sequences, over 20% were seen once, and the ten largest hold around 21%. The data were obtained in a study of blood T cells in healthy people across ages. Points from the study as a whole: More naive CD4+ cells and higher diversity were found in long-lived than in aged donors.

The source is a man between 65 and 79 years old in good health. This chain connects TRBV28 to TRBJ2-7; weak D call: TRBD1 (5 bases). The material sequenced was blood. CDR3 DNA sequence: TGTGCCAGCAGTGACATCAGGGCCACCTACGAGCAGTACTTC. It translates to CASSDIRATYEQYF.